This T cell receptor (beta chain) is drawn from a study of cytomegalovirus exposure and HLA in healthy donors. Study summary: Earlier work reported roughly 120 million unique TCR beta sequences from about 180 million T cells. Study outcomes and limitations: In a later analysis, DRB1 alleles had the most associated TCRs; HLA-C alleles the fewest. V- and J-gene trimming in TCR beta was tied to a missense DCLRE1C variant by an analysis performed later.

This CDR3 has 16 amino acids. CDR1 SEHNR and CDR2 FQNEAQ come from the germline V gene (reference sequence). The V end was cut by 4 bases, the J end by 0 bases, with 12 bases between. Concerning this clone: Antigen specificity is unknown.

Primers: 60 Vbeta forward and 13 Jbeta reverse. Sequenced by immunoSEQ multiplex PCR; TCRdb stores in-frame clones only, minus some. Of tens of thousands of clones in the sample, 35% to 55% were seen once. This receptor was identified in a woman in her forties or fifties in good health and CMV-seronegative. The sample taken for sequencing was PBMCs. The V gene is TRBV7-9, the J gene TRBJ1-4; no definite D call. The CDR3 nucleotides are TGTGCCAGCAGCTCGTGGGGAGTCGCAACTAATGAAAAACTGTTTTTT. This sequence encodes CASSSWGVATNEKLFF.